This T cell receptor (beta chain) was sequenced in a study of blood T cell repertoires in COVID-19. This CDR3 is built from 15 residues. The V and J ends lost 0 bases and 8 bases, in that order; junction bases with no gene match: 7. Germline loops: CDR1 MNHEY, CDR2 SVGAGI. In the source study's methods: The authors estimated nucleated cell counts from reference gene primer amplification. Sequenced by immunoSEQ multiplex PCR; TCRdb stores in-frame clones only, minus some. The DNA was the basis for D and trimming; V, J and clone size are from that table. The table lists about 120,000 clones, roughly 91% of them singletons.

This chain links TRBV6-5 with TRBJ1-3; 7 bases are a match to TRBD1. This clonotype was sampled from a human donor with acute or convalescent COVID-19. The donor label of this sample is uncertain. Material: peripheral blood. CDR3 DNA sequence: TGTGCCAGCAGTTACTCGGAAACAGGGGTTTACACCATATATTTT. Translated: CASSYSETGVYTIYF.